The 2 T cell receptor beta chains reported below all come from one sample, sequenced in a study of cytomegalovirus exposure and HLA in healthy donors. Assay used: immunoSEQ multiplex PCR; TCRdb lists only in-frame clones, some missing. This table has tens of thousands of clones, around nine tenths appearing once. The source material was PBMCs. The receptors come from a man aged 18-30 years in good health and CMV-seronegative.

This chain joins TRBV6-1 and TRBJ2-7, with D maybe TRBD1 (6 bases). The V end was cut by 7 bases, the J end by 3 bases, with 16 bases between. This CDR3 is built from 14 residues. CDR1 and CDR2 from the germline V gene are MNHNS and SASEGT. The chain's CDR3 is CASTKQRTDYEQYF. In DNA form, the CDR3 reads TGTGCCAGCACCAAGCAGAGGACAGACTACGAGCAGTACTTC.

The J gene is TRBJ1-1, the V gene TRBV11-2, with D tentatively TRBD1 (5 bases). Per the germline V gene, CDR1 is SGHAT and CDR2 is FQNNGV. V was pared by 2 bases and J by 4 bases, with 11 bases between. This CDR3 region has 14 residues. Written as DNA, the CDR3 is TGTGCCAGCAGCTTACGGGGGTTGGGCACTGAAGCTTTCTTT. Protein: CASSLRGLGTEAFF. Using reference TRBV11-2 and TRBJ1-1 for the parts outside the CDR3, the full variable domain is EAGVAQSPRYKIIEKRQSVAFWCNPISGHATLYWYQQILGQGPKLLIQFQNNGVVDDSQLPKDRFSAERLKGVDSTLKIQPAKLEDSAVYLCASSLRGLGTEAFFGQGTRLTVV.